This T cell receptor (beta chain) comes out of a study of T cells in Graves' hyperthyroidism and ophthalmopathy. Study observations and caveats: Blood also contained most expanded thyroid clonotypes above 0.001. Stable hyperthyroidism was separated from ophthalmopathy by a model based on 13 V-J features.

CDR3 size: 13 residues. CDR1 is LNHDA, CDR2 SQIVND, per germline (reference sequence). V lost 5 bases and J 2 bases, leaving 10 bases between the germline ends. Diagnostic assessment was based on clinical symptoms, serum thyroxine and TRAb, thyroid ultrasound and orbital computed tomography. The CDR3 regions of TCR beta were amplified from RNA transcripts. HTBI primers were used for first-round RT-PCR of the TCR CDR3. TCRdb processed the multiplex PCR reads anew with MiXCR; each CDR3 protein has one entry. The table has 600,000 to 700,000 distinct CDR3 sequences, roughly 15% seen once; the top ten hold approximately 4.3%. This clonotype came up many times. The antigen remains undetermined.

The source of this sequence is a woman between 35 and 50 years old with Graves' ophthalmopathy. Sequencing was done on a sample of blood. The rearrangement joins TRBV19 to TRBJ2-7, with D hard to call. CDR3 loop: CASSVTTTYEQYF. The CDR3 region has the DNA TGTGCCAGTAGTGTAACTACTACCTACGAGCAGTACTTC.